This T cell receptor (beta chain) was documented in a study of T cell responses to AZD1222 COVID-19 vaccine. Libraries were prepared by immunoSEQ multiplex PCR; TCRdb keeps only in-frame clonotypes and omits some of them. The sample shows some 180,000 clones, just under 95% of them seen only once. The V gene end was trimmed by 7 bases and the J gene end by 7 bases; junction bases not matched to a gene: 6. Germline CDR1 LNHDA, CDR2 SQIVND (reference sequence). The CDR3 contains 13 residues. The material sequenced was peripheral blood, taken 28 days after the second dose of the MenACWY control vaccine. This TCR was recovered from an adult who received the MenACWY meningococcal vaccine as a control. The rearrangement uses TRBV19 and TRBJ1-1; 10 nucleotides align to TRBD1. The CDR3 here is CASKGQGKGEAFF. The CDR3 DNA reads TGTGCCAGTAAGGGACAGGGGAAGGGTGAAGCTTTCTTT.